Following are 15 T cell receptor beta chains from one sample sequenced in a study of blood T cells in healthy people across ages. A second PCR of roughly 7 to 11 cycles used a sample-barcoded 5' primer and a J-beta primer mix. TCRdb passed the 5' RACE reads through MiXCR, listing each CDR3 protein once. The sample shows 950,000 to 1,200,000 distinct CDR3 sequences, approximately 38% of them seen only once. Sequencing was carried out using blood. Source of these receptors: a man between 18 and 29 years old in good health.

A few counts support this clonotype. In DNA form, the CDR3 reads TGTGCCAGCATCCCGCCGCACTCGGGCGACAATGAGCAGTTCTTC. It encodes CASIPPHSGDNEQFF. The chain has TRBV7-9 and TRBJ2-1; D gene uncertain. The CDR3 is 15 amino acids. V shed 7 bases and J shed 5 bases, with 18 bases lying between them. CDR1 SEHNR and CDR2 FQNEAQ come from the germline V gene (reference sequence).

CDR3 loop: CASSGQGGGGTEAFF. CDR3 DNA: TGTGCCAGCAGCGGACAGGGTGGAGGGGGAACTGAAGCTTTCTTT. The chain joins TRBV2 to TRBJ1-1, with 8 bases identical to TRBD1. The V segment lost 6 bases and the J segment 5 bases; nucleotides outside the gene matches: 11. Looked up from germline, CDR1 is SNHLY and CDR2 is FYNNEI. The CDR3 contains 15 residues.

The chain joins TRBV6-6 to TRBJ1-1; the D is unclear. This CDR3 has 14 residues. Germline CDR1 and CDR2: MNHNY and SVGAGI (reference sequence). Trimming removed 7 bases from V and 1 base from J, with 13 bases in between. CDR3 nucleotides: TGTGCCAGCAAAGGACCACCACGGAACACTGAAGCTTTCTTT. Translation: CASKGPPRNTEAFF.

This chain uses TRBV5-1 with TRBJ1-5, with no clear D. The CDR3 runs to 14 residues. Germline lookup yields CDR1 SGHRS and CDR2 YFSETQ. Trimming pared 0 bases from V and 9 bases from J, leaving 13 bases between. The CDR3 sequence is CASSLDGGRGPQHF. The DNA for the CDR3 is TGCGCCAGCAGCTTGGATGGCGGCCGGGGGCCCCAGCATTTT.

The genes are TRBV29-1 and TRBJ2-1; D is unclear. The ends were cut back, 1 base at V and 5 bases at J, with 9 bases in the middle. The CDR3 totals 13 residues. CDR1 SQVTM and CDR2 ANQGSEA come from the germline V gene. The CDR3: CSVEARADNEQFF. CDR3 DNA: TGCAGCGTTGAAGCCCGCGCTGACAATGAGCAGTTCTTC.

The chain employs TRBV29-1 and TRBJ2-1; 7 nucleotides match TRBD2. The CDR3 runs to 13 residues. CDR1 and CDR2 from the germline V gene are SQVTM and ANQGSEA. V lost 7 bases and J lost 2; bases outside the gene matches: 5. The CDR3 region is CSGDGGTYNEQFF. The CDR3 region has the DNA TGCAGCGGAGACGGGGGGACCTACAATGAGCAGTTCTTC.

This clonotype was seen a single time. One junction end does not reproduce the germline sequence, and a read error may be involved. This chain uses TRBV7-9 with TRBJ2-5; D gene uncertain. The CDR3 covers 11 residues. Per germline, CDR1 SEHNR and CDR2 FQNEAQ (reference sequence). The CDR3, as DNA: TGTGCCAGCAGCTTAGAGAAGACCCGGTACTTC. Amino acid sequence: CASSLEKTRYF.

This clonotype appeared a few times. This chain connects TRBV5-1 to TRBJ1-5; 10 bases match TRBD1. Germline CDR1 and CDR2: SGHRS and YFSETQ. V lost 3 bases, J lost 7 bases, and 7 bases stayed unmatched. The CDR3 consists of 15 residues. This CDR3 is CASSSGTGAHQPQHF. The CDR3 nucleotides read TGCGCCAGCAGCTCTGGGACAGGGGCCCACCAGCCCCAGCATTTT.

Only a few counts were recorded for this clonotype. The genes are TRBV28 and TRBJ1-2, with D possibly matching TRBD1 (6 bases). CDR1 and CDR2 (germline): MDHEN, SYDVKM. CDR3 length: 14 residues. Trimming took 11 bases from V and 2 from J, leaving 18 bases between them. The CDR3 DNA is TGTGCCGCCGATCCGGGACACACAAACTATGGCTACACCTTC. Translated, it gives CAADPGHTNYGYTF.

This clonotype has more than one count but fewer than ten. The CDR3 loop is CAIGQGLDTEAFF. DNA for the CDR3: TGTGCCATCGGACAGGGATTGGACACTGAAGCTTTCTTT. The gene calls are TRBV10-3 and TRBJ1-1; 8 positions match TRBD1. Germline CDR1 reads ENHRY; CDR2 reads SYGVKD. Trimming took 8 bases from V and 3 from J; bases not matched to a gene: 5. The length of the CDR3 is 13 residues.

CDR3 nucleotides: TGCAGCGTTGGGCGGGGGGGCCTGGTTGTGACACCAGATACGCAGTATTTT. Residues: CSVGRGGLVVTPDTQYF. J is TRBJ2-3 and V is TRBV29-1; 9 bases fit TRBD2. Germline CDR1 is SQVTM and CDR2 is ANQGSEA. The trim removed 4 bases at V and 4 bases at J, leaving 15 bases unmatched. The CDR3 has 17 amino acids.

This chain links TRBV5-1 with TRBJ2-5; D unresolved. The J call is in doubt because the DNA end fits TRBJ2-7 better. Germline-derived CDR1 and CDR2 are SGHRS and YFSETQ. This CDR3 has 14 amino acids. The chain's CDR3 is CASSAHPVRNEQYF. CDR3 sequence (DNA): TGCGCCAGCAGCGCGCACCCGGTCCGGAACGAGCAGTACTTC.

This clonotype was seen only a few times. The chain combines TRBV12-5 with TRBJ2-1; D gene unclear. This CDR3 region has 13 residues. Trimming left V 6 bases short and J 8 bases short, with 14 bases between. Germline V gives CDR1 LGHNT, CDR2 FRNRAP. Here the CDR3 reads CASGLVGVDEQFF. The CDR3 DNA sequence: TGTGCTAGTGGCTTAGTAGGAGTAGATGAGCAGTTCTTC.

This clonotype was seen a single time. The chain has TRBV18 and TRBJ2-7; weak D call: TRBD2 (7 bases). V lost 5 bases and J lost 12, with 20 bases in between. The germline gives CDR1 KGHSH, CDR2 LQKENI. This CDR3 region has 13 residues. CDR3 DNA sequence: TGTGCCAGCTCATCAATCCTGGGCGGGGGCCTGTACTTC. Amino acids: CASSSILGGGLYF.

On this clonotype itself: A much larger clone lies a single base off, so this may be a read error. The CDR3 bases are TGCGCCAGCAGCGCAGTGACATCGGTCTATGGCTACACCTTC. Its protein is CASSAVTSVYGYTF. The chain joins TRBV5-1 to TRBJ1-2; D remains unclear. This CDR3 is built from 14 residues. The V and J ends lost 4 bases and 4 bases respectively, with 14 bases between them. CDR1 and CDR2 from the germline V gene are SGHRS and YFSETQ.